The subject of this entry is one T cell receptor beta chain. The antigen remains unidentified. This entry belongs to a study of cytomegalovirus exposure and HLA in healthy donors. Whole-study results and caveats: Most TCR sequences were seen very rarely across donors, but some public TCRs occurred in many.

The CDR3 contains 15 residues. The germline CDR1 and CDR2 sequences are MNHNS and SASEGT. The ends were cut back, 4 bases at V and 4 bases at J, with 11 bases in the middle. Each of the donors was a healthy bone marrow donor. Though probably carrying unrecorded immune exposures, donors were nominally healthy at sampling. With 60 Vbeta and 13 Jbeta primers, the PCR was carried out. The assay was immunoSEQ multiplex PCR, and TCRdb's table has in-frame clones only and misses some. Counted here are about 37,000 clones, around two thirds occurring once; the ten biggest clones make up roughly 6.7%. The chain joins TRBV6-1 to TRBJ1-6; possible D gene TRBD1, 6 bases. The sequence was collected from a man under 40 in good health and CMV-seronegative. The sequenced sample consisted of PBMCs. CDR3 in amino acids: CASSVQGVYNSPLHF. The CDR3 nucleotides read TGTGCCAGCAGTGTACAGGGAGTTTATAATTCACCCCTCCACTTT.